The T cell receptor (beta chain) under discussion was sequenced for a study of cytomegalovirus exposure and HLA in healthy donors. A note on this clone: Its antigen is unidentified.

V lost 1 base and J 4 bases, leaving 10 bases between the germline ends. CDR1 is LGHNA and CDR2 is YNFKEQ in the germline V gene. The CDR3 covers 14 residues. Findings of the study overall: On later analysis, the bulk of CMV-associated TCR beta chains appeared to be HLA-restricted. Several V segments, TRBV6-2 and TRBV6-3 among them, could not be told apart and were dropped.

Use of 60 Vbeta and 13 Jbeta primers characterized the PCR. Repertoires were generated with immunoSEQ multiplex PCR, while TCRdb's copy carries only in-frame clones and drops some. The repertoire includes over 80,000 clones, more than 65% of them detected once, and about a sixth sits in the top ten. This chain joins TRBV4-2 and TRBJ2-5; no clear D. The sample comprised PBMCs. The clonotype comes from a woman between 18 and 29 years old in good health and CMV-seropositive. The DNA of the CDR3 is TGTGCCAGCAGCCAAGTAGAGCCGGGAGAGACCCAGTACTTC. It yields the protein CASSQVEPGETQYF.